This record looks at one T cell receptor (beta chain) sequence and its context. Its antigen is undetermined. Compared with germline, one end of the junction differs, possibly owing to a read error. CDR3 length: 15 residues. Germline-derived CDR1 and CDR2 are MDHEN and SYDVKM. Full-length variable regions came from constant-region reverse primers plus semi-nested Nested Universal Primer A PCR. TCRdb itself ran the 5' RACE reads through MiXCR, one entry per CDR3 protein. This sample has nearly 55,000 distinct CDR3 sequences, with around 26% found just once. General study results and limits: Tumor Tregs overlapped most with tumor, then blood, naive CD4+ cells.

This clonotype was sampled from a female donor with breast cancer. Material for sequencing was tumor-infiltrating naive CD4+ T cells sorted from the breast tumor. The subset: naive CD4+ T cells, CD4+CD45RA+CD25-. The V gene is TRBV28, the J gene TRBJ1-1, with TRBD1 as a possible D gene (5 bases). Here the CDR3 DNA reads TGTGCCAGCAGTCCCAGTGGGGGGGTAGACACTGAAGCTCTCTTT. Protein product: CASSPSGGVDTEALF.